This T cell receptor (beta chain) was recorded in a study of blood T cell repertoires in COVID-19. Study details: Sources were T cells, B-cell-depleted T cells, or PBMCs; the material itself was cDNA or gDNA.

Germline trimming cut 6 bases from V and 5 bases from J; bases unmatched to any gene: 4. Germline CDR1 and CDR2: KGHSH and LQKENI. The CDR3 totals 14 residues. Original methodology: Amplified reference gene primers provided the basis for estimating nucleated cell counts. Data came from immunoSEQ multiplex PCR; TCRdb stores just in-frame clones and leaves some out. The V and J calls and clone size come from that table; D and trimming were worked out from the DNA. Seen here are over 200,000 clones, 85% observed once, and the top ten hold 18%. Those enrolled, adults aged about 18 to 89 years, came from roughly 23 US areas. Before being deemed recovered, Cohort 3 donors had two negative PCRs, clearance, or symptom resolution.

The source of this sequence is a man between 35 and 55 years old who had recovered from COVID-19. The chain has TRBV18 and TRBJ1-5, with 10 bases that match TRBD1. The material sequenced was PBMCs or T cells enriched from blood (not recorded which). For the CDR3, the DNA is TGTGCCAGCTCGCAGACAGGGGGCGATCAGCCCCAGCATTTT. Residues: CASSQTGGDQPQHF.